This entry concerns a single T cell receptor (beta chain). Its antigen is as yet unknown. This CDR3 spans 14 amino acids. In germline, CDR1 is GTSNPN, CDR2 SVGIG (reference sequence). Trimming shortened V by 5 bases and J by 0 bases, and 10 bases separated the two germline ends. Generated by immunoSEQ multiplex PCR, the TCRdb table keeps only in-frame clones and is missing some. The repertoire holds tens of thousands of clones, with about 90% as singletons. These data come from a study of OX40 agonist ivuxolimab in advanced cancers. On the study more broadly: Patients received the agonistic anti-OX40 (CD134) antibody ivuxolimab. Study-level results: At 0.1 to 3.0 mg/kg and by week 6, CD4+ and CD8+ T cells in the blood had expanded clonally. Relative to CD4+, CD8+ T cells held more expanded clones on average.

This clonotype was obtained from an adult with an advanced solid tumor such as melanoma, head and neck, liver or kidney cancer. The chain carries TRBV30 and TRBJ1-4; possible D gene TRBD1, 5 bases. The sample in question was CD4+ or CD8+ T cells sorted from blood, obtained in a trial of the OX40 agonist ivuxolimab. CDR3 region: CAWDSSATNEKLFF. DNA for the CDR3: TGTGCCTGGGACAGCTCTGCAACTAATGAAAAACTGTTTTTT.